This TCR beta chain originates from a study of shared clonotypes between healthy human individuals. Study at large: The cohort had two women and a few men, ages 18 to 49. Per-donor plates numbered three CD4 naive, three CD4 memory, two CD8 naive and one CD8 memory.

The CDR3 has 13 residues. Per the germline V gene, CDR1 is MNHEY and CDR2 is SVGAGI. Trimming shortened V by 4 bases and J by 1 base, and 8 bases separated the two germline ends. Details on this clone: This CDR3 is also generated by other DNA sequences in the sample.

Replicate PCRs from sorted subsets contained approximately 200 ng DNA, which is 30,000 to 35,000 T cell genomes. Some clones are missing from TCRdb's copy, which holds only in-frame ones; the method was immunoSEQ multiplex PCR. This table has 2 million to 2.5 million clones, approximately 94% appearing once. The sequence came from a man aged 18 to 35 in good health. The material sequenced was naive CD4+ T cells sorted from blood. Specified subset: CD45RA+ positively selected. The chain is built from TRBV6-5 and TRBJ2-7; D gene uncertain. CDR3 in amino acids: CASSSGRSYEQYF. For the CDR3, the DNA is TGTGCCAGCAGTTCAGGAAGATCCTACGAGCAGTACTTC.